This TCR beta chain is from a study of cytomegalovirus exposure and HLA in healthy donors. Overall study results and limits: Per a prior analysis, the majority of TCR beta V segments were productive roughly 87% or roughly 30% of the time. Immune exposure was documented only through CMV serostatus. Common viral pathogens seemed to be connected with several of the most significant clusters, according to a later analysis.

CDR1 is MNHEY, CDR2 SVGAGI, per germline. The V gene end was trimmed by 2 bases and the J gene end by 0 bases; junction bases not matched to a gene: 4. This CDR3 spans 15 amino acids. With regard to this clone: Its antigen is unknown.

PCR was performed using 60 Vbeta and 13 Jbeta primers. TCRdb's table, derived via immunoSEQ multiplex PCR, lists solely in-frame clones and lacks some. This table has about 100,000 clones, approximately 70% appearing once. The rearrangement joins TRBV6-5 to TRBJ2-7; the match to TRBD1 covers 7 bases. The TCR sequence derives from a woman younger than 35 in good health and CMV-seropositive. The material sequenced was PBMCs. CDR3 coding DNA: TGTGCCAGCAGTTACGGAAGGGACAGCTCCTACGAGCAGTACTTC. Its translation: CASSYGRDSSYEQYF.